This T cell receptor beta chain is drawn from a study of vaccination and CD4 T cells after COVID-19. This CDR3 region has 15 residues. Germline V lookup: CDR1 MNHEY, CDR2 SVGEGT. Trimming left V 6 bases short and J 0 bases short, with 11 bases between. Treatment noted: approximately nine-day PBMC culture with coronavirus spike peptide pools or control peptides (ViraFEST assay). Collection of the unexposed donor's CD4+ T cells took place before the COVID-19 pandemic (2011-2018). ViraFEST sequenced TCRs after peptide-pool expansion of antigen-specific T cells. This clonotype turned up a few times. Its antigen is unidentified. Sequenced with the Oncomine TCR Beta short-read assay was DNA taken from cultured CD4+ T cells. After culture, CD4+ T cells served as the source for genomic DNA extraction. TCRdb used MiXCR to reprocess the PCR reads, holding one entry per CDR3 protein. This table holds roughly 10,000 distinct CDR3 sequences, less than 40% found once.

This sequence originates from a human donor in good health. The sample taken for sequencing was CD4+ T cells from blood, cultured in vitro. This chain connects TRBV6-2 or TRBV6-3 to TRBJ2-2; D is unresolved. The CDR3 DNA sequence: TGTGCCAGCAGGAGACGACCGCCGAACACCGGGGAGCTGTTTTTT. Translating gives CASRRRPPNTGELFF.